These T cell receptor beta chains were read from a single sample in a study of control samples from healthy donors and cancer patients. Repertoires were generated with immunoSEQ multiplex PCR, while TCRdb's copy carries only in-frame clones and drops some. The sample has approximately 170,000 clones, 80% to 90% seen once. Sequenced sample: blood. The receptor set was obtained from a woman aged 25 to 45 in good health. CDR3s include the opening cysteine and the closing phenylalanine or tryptophan. Each record gives: CDR3 DNA, CDR3 protein, D gene, V gene, clone size, J gene. D genes are given only for firm matches. The size entry is marked missing in some rows and otherwise reads once, few, many or a size class.

TGTGCCAGCAGCCCCCGGACAGGAACAGAAGCTTTCTTT CASSPRTGTEAFF TRBD1 TRBV4-2 . TRBJ1-1
TGTGCCAGCAGTCGGGGGACAGGGGTTGCGGGGGAGCAGTACTTC CASSRGTGVAGEQYF TRBD1 TRBV28 . TRBJ2-7
TGTGCCAGCAGCCATGAGTCTAGCAGGTCCTACGAGCAGTACTTC CASSHESSRSYEQYF . TRBV4-2 . TRBJ2-7
TGTGCCAGCAGCGACTGGGGGGGCACTGAAGCTTTCTTT CASSDWGGTEAFF . TRBV9 . TRBJ1-1
TGTGCCAGCAGCCAAGCGTACAGGGGAGGGACTGAAGCTTTCTTT CASSQAYRGGTEAFF TRBD1 TRBV4-2 . TRBJ1-1
TGTGCCAGCAGCTTATTACTAGCTTCCCACGAGCAGTACTTC CASSLLLASHEQYF . TRBV13 . TRBJ2-7
TGTGCCAGCAGCTTAGAGGGGCTGCGGGAGCTGTTTTTT CASSLEGLRELFF . TRBV11-2 . TRBJ2-2
TGCGCCAGCAGTGAGTCAAAGGCGACGGGGACCCAGTACTTC CASSESKATGTQYF . TRBV10-1 . TRBJ2-5
TGCAGCGTTGAAGGGATTAGGGGGAAAAACACCGGGGAGCTGTTTTTT CSVEGIRGKNTGELFF . TRBV29-1 . TRBJ2-2
TGTGCCTGGAGTGTAAACCGCAGACTAGCGGGGGGGCCAAGGGAGCAGTTCTTC CAWSVNRRLAGGPREQFF TRBD2 TRBV30 . TRBJ2-1
TGTGCCAGTAGTATACAGAGGGGATCACCCCTCCACTTT CASSIQRGSPLHF . TRBV19 . TRBJ1-6
TGTGCCTGGAGTGTAAGGACAGACAATGAGCAGTTCTTC CAWSVRTDNEQFF . TRBV30 . TRBJ2-1
TGTGCCAGCAATTCGGACAGGGGATACACCGGGGAGCTGTTTTTT CASNSDRGYTGELFF TRBD1 TRBV2 . TRBJ2-2
TGTGCCAGTAGTCCCGCGACAGGGCAGCGGGAGCAGTACTTC CASSPATGQREQYF TRBD1 TRBV19 . TRBJ2-7
TGTGCCAGCAGTGAATGGGTAGGGATAAGCAATCAGCCCCAGCATTTT CASSEWVGISNQPQHF . TRBV6-1 once TRBJ1-5
TGTGCCAGCAGTTACGGGGCTAGCGGGAGCATCCACGAGCAGTACTTC CASSYGASGSIHEQYF TRBD2 TRBV6-5 . TRBJ2-7
TGTGCCTGGAAGGGGAACACTGAAGCTTTCTTT CAWKGNTEAFF . TRBV30 . TRBJ1-1
TGTGCCAGCAGCTTAGACAGGGCGGGCTACACCTTC CASSLDRAGYTF . TRBV7-9 . TRBJ1-2
TGCGCCAGCAGCCAAGTCGGTTTAACAGGAGAGCAGTTCTTC CASSQVGLTGEQFF . TRBV4-1 . TRBJ2-1
TGTGCCAGCAGCGTCGGAGCGGGAGGGTTCACAAGAAATGAGCAGTTCTTC CASSVGAGGFTRNEQFF TRBD2 TRBV9 . TRBJ2-1
TGCAGCGTTGTAGGGCGCTGGGGGGAGACCCAGTACTTC CSVVGRWGETQYF . TRBV29-1 . TRBJ2-5
TGTGCCAGCAGCTTCGGACTAGCGGGGGGGGATACGCAGTATTTT CASSFGLAGGDTQYF TRBD2 TRBV7-8 . TRBJ2-3
TGCAGCGTTGTCAGCGGAACCTACGAGCAGTACTTC CSVVSGTYEQYF . TRBV29-1 . TRBJ2-7
TGCGCCAGCAGCCCGGACGGCCGGGGGATGTACGAGCAGTACTTC CASSPDGRGMYEQYF . TRBV5-1 . TRBJ2-7
TGTGCCAGCAGTTGGGGCAGTGAAAAACTGTTTTTT CASSWGSEKLFF . TRBV6-2/TRBV6-3 . TRBJ1-4
TGTGCCAGCACCGTTACGAAGGGGGGCGGCTATGGCTACACCTTC CASTVTKGGGYGYTF . TRBV2 . TRBJ1-2
TGTGCCAGCAGTTACAGGGGGCTCGAAGCTTTCTTT CASSYRGLEAFF TRBD1 TRBV28 once TRBJ1-1